This T cell receptor (beta chain) was identified during a study of cytomegalovirus exposure and HLA in healthy donors. Findings of the study overall: TRBV6-2, TRBV6-3 and some other V segments were excluded as indistinguishable.

Germline CDR1 and CDR2: SEHNR and FQNEAQ (reference sequence). This CDR3 comprises 16 residues. Deletions cut 3 bases from V and 1 base from J, with 13 bases between. Of note for this clone: What it recognizes is unknown.

The primer mix had 60 Vbeta and 13 Jbeta primers. The repertoire was sequenced with immunoSEQ multiplex PCR; TCRdb's copy has only in-frame clones and lacks some. Among about 93,000 clones, roughly 78% were seen once, and the ten largest hold about 6.8%. The V gene is TRBV7-9, the J gene TRBJ1-5, with D possibly being TRBD1 (6 bases). The sample comprised PBMCs. The TCR sequence derives from a man aged 25-45 years in good health and CMV-seronegative. CDR3 sequence reads: CASSFHTGISNQPQHF. CDR3 nucleotide sequence: TGTGCCAGCAGCTTTCATACAGGGATCAGCAATCAGCCCCAGCATTTT.